Here is one T cell receptor beta chain with its context. This clone may be a read error of a much larger clone one base away. The conserved phenylalanine or tryptophan is not found at the CDR3 terminus, so this likely reflects a read error. These data are taken from a study of T cells in Graves' hyperthyroidism and ophthalmopathy. Each patient was aged 18 to 65 and had newly diagnosed hyperthyroidism of under 2 months' duration. Any patient presenting with uncontrolled infection, other autoimmune disease, pregnancy or lactation was left out. PBMCs came from around 10 ml fresh peripheral blood. Amplified regions were TCR beta CDR3 sequences from RNA transcripts. HTBI primers were used for first-round RT-PCR of the TCR CDR3. TCRdb redid the calling of the multiplex PCR reads with MiXCR, one entry per CDR3 protein. The sample contains 380,000 or so distinct CDR3 sequences, roughly 14% of which appear only once.

The CDR3 spans 15 residues. Trimming cost V 6 bases and J 2 bases, with 15 bases left between them. The germline V gene has CDR1 SNHLY and CDR2 FYNNEI. This clonotype was obtained from a woman between 25 and 40 years old with Graves' hyperthyroidism. The rearrangement uses TRBV2 and TRBJ2-3; D may be TRBD2 (6 bases). Sequences were obtained from blood. CDR3 protein: CASSETRVATDTQYL. The CDR3, as DNA: TGTGCCAGCAGCGAGACTAGAGTGGCCACAGATACGCAGTATCTT.